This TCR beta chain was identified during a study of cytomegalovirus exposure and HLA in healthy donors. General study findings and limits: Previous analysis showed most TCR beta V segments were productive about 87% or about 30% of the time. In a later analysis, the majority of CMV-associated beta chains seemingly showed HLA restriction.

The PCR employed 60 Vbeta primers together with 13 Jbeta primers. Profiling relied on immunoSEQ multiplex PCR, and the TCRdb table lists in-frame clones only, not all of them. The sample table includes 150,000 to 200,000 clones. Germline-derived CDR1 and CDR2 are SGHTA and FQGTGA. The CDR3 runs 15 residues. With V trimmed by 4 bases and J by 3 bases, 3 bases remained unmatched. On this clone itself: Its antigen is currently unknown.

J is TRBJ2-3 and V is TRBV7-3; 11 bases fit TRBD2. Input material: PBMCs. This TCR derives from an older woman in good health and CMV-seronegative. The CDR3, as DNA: TGTGCCAGCAGCTCTAGCGGGGGGAGGACAGATACGCAGTATTTT. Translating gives CASSSSGGRTDTQYF.